The sequence of this T cell receptor beta chain was determined in a study of T cells in women clearing cervical HPV infection. General study results and limits: Controls had more TRBV6-7 (about 0.16%) than cases (about 0.11%).

Measured with immunoSEQ multiplex PCR; TCRdb has only the in-frame clones, and not every one. The table for this sample gives 45,000 to 55,000 clones. The junction had 9 bases not matched to a gene; V was cut back by 4 bases and J by 1 base. The germline gives CDR1 LNHDA, CDR2 SQIVND (reference sequence). There are 16 residues in the CDR3. Cervical HPV DNA detected by MY09/MY11 PCR, typed by dot-blot. Remarks on this clone: Its specificity is unknown. The DNA ends 3 residues before the CDR3 does, and the rest of the CDR3 is filled in from the germline J gene.

Sequences were obtained from blood buffy coat. This receptor was identified in a woman aged 18 to 75 with a cervical HPV16 infection that either progressed to CIN3+ or cleared (not recorded which). This chain joins TRBV19 and TRBJ2-7; 8 bases line up with TRBD1. CDR3 in amino acids: CASSRRTGRRSYEQYF. The covered CDR3 bases are TGTGCCAGTAGTAGAAGGACAGGGCGGCGATCCTACGAG.